The source of this T cell receptor beta chain is a study of shared T cell receptors in the human thymus. Sequencing used immunoSEQ multiplex PCR; TCRdb keeps in-frame clones, though not all of them. Among hundreds of thousands of clones listed, roughly 88% were seen once. CDR1 and CDR2 from the germline V gene are SGHNT and YENEEA. CDR3 length equals 17 residues. V lost 5 bases and J 4 bases, leaving 20 bases between the germline ends. In addition, the sample was reused for a study of human thymus T cells. From that study: Thymic and blood repertoires appeared to display a bias in their usage of V and J genes.

This clonotype was sampled from a boy under three years old with a congenital heart defect. The sequenced sample consisted of thymocytes. The chain is built from TRBV11-3 and TRBJ2-2; D ambiguous. DNA for the CDR3: TGTGCCAGCAGCATACGCAAGATAGATTTTCGCACCGGGGAGCTGTTTTTT. Its protein is CASSIRKIDFRTGELFF.